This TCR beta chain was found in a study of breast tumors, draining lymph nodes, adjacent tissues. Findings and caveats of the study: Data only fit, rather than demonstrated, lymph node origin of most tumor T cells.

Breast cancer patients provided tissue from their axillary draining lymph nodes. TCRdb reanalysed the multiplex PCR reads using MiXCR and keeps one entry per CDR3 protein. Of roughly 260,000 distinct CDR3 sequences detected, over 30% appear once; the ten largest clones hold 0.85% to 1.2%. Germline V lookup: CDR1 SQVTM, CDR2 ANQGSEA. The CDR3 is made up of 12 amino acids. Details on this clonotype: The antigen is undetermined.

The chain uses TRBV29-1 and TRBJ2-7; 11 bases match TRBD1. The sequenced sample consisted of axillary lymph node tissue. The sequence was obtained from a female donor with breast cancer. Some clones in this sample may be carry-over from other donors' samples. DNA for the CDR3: TGCAGGGGGACAGGGGGTTCCTACGAGCAGTACTTC. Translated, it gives CRGTGGSYEQYF.